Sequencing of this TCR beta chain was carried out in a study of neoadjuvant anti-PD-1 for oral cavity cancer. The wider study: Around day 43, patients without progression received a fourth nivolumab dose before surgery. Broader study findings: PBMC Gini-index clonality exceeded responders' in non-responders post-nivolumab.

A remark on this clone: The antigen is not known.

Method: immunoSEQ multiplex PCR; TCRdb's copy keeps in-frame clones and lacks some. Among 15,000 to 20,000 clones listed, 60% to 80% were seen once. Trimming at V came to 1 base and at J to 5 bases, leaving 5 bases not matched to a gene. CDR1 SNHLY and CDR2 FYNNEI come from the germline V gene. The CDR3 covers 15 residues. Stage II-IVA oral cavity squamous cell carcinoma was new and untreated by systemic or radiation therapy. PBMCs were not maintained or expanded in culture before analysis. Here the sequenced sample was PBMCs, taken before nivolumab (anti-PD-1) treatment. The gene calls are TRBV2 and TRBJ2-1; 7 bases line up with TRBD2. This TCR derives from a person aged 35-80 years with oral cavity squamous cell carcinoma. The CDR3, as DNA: TGTGCCAGCAGTGAAGTATCTAGCGGAAACAATGAGCAGTTCTTC. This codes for CASSEVSSGNNEQFF.